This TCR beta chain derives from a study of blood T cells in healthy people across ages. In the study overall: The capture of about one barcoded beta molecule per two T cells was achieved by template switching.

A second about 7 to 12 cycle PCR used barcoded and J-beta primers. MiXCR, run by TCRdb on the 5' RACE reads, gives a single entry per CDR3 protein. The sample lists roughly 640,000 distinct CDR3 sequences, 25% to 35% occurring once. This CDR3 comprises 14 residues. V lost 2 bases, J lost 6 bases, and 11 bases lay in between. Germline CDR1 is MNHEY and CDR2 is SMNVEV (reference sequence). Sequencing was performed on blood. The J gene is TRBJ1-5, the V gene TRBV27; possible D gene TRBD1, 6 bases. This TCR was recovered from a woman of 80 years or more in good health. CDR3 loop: CASSLKSGAQPQHF. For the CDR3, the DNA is TGTGCCAGCAGTTTAAAGTCAGGGGCTCAGCCCCAGCATTTT.